Listed below are T cell receptor beta chains from one sample, sequenced in a study of cytomegalovirus exposure and HLA in healthy donors. Clones were read by immunoSEQ multiplex PCR, and TCRdb kept only the in-frame ones, dropping some. The sample includes some 180,000 clones, around 80% seen only once; the top ten take about 1.3%. The sample consisted of PBMCs. All receptors derive from a girl aged 10 to 17 in good health and CMV-seropositive. The CDR3 runs from the conserved cysteine through the conserved F or W. A D gene is named only where the DNA matches it firmly. Some rows mark clone size as missing; the rest say once, few, many or name a class of expanded clone.

j_call d_call v_call clone_size cdr3_nt cdr3_aa
TRBJ2-6 NA TRBV6-5 few TGTGCCAGCAGTTACTCGAGTGGGGCCGGGGCCAACGTCCTGACTTTC CASSYSSGAGANVLTF
TRBJ2-3 TRBD2 TRBV11-2 NA TGTGCCAGCAGCTCACTAGCGGGAGGGCCCAGTCGCACAGATACGCAGTATTTT CASSSLAGGPSRTDTQYF
TRBJ1-2 NA TRBV5-5 NA TGTGCCAGCAGCTTGGGAGACAGGAACTATGGCTACACCTTC CASSLGDRNYGYTF
TRBJ2-7 NA TRBV15 NA TGTGCCACCAGCAGGGAGGACCAGGCTTACGAGCAGTACTTC CATSREDQAYEQYF
TRBJ1-2 NA TRBV6-5 NA TGTGCCAGCCGACGGGAATTATTGAACTATGGCTACACCTTC CASRRELLNYGYTF
TRBJ1-4 NA TRBV6-5 NA TGTGCCAGCAGCCCCTCTGGGGGCAAACTGTTTTTT CASSPSGGKLFF
TRBJ2-1 TRBD2 TRBV19 NA TGTGCCAGTAGTACCGTTAGCGGGAGCTCCTACAATGAGCAGTTCTTC CASSTVSGSSYNEQFF
TRBJ2-2 TRBD2 TRBV5-1 NA TGCGCCAGCAGTGTCCGAGCGGGAGGGGACACCGGGGAGCTGTTTTTT CASSVRAGGDTGELFF
TRBJ1-2 TRBD1 TRBV4-1 NA TGCGCCAGCAGCCAGCCCGGGACAGTAATCGAAGCTAACTATGGCTACACCTTC CASSQPGTVIEANYGYTF
TRBJ1-2 NA TRBV6-1 NA TGTGCCAGCAGTGAAGGGGCAGCCTATCCTTCGGATGGCTACACCTTC CASSEGAAYPSDGYTF
TRBJ1-1 NA TRBV30 few TGTGCCTGGAGTCCAACACGGGAGGCTTTCTTT CAWSPTREAFF
TRBJ2-5 TRBD1 TRBV6-6 NA TGTGCCAGCAGAACAGGGGGACACGACACAGAGACCCAGTACTTC CASRTGGHDTETQYF
TRBJ2-2 TRBD1 TRBV4-1 NA TGCGCCAGCAGCCAGGGACAGGGGGGCGGCACCGGGGAGCTGTTTTTT CASSQGQGGGTGELFF
TRBJ2-7 NA TRBV2 NA TGTGCCAGCAGGAGATGGGAGTTTAGGGAGCAGTACTTC CASRRWEFREQYF
TRBJ2-2 NA TRBV5-1 few TGCGCCAGCAGTCCTCCAGGGGATACCGGGGAGCTGTTTTTT CASSPPGDTGELFF
TRBJ2-3 TRBD1 TRBV5-1 NA TGCGCCAGCAGCCAAATAGACAGGGTGGTAGATACGCAGTATTTT CASSQIDRVVDTQYF
TRBJ2-2 NA TRBV5-4 once TGTGCCAGCAGCCAAGGCGGCAGTAACACCGGGGAGCTGTTTTTT CASSQGGSNTGELFF
TRBJ1-1 NA TRBV7-6 NA TGTGCCAGCAGCTTGCCGATAACCGGGAGCGACACTGAAGCTTTCTTT CASSLPITGSDTEAFF
TRBJ2-2 NA TRBV5-1 NA TGCGCCAGCAGCTTGGCCGTGGGGGGGGCGCCGAGTATAGGACCAAACACCGGGGAGCTGTTTTTT CASSLAVGGAPSIGPNTGELFF
TRBJ2-7 NA TRBV19 NA TGTGCCAGTAGTATCGGAGGGCTTGAGCAGTACTTC CASSIGGLEQYF
TRBJ2-1 TRBD2 TRBV7-9 few TGTGCCAGCAGCCCCTCCGGGGGACTAGCGAATGAGCAGTTCTTC CASSPSGGLANEQFF
TRBJ1-1 NA TRBV27 NA TGTGCCAGCAGACAGGGCGTGAACACTGAAGCTTTCTTT CASRQGVNTEAFF
TRBJ2-7 TRBD1 TRBV9 NA TGTGCCAGCAGCGTAGAAGGGTTGTGGGGACAGGGGGCGCAGGAGCAGTACTTC CASSVEGLWGQGAQEQYF
TRBJ2-2 NA TRBV5-1 few TGCGCCAGCAGCTTGGGTGGCGGAACTACCAACACCGGGGAGCTGTTTTTT CASSLGGGTTNTGELFF
TRBJ1-5 NA TRBV30 few TGTGCCTGGAGTTCAACTAGAAATAGCAATCAGCCCCAGCATTTT CAWSSTRNSNQPQHF
TRBJ2-7 TRBD2 TRBV10-3 NA TGTGCCATCAGTGAATTGGGACTAGCGGGAGGCGAGCAGTACTTC CAISELGLAGGEQYF
TRBJ1-1 NA TRBV29-1 NA TGCAGCGTTCAAAGACAGGAATATATGAACACTGAAGCTTTCTTT CSVQRQEYMNTEAFF
TRBJ1-2 NA TRBV11-2 NA TGTGCCAGCAGCGTCACGGGGGACCCTAACTATGGCTACACCTTC CASSVTGDPNYGYTF
TRBJ1-1 NA TRBV14 NA TGTGCCAGCAGCCAGCTGACCGGGGGTTCTAACACTGAAGCTTTCTTT CASSQLTGGSNTEAFF
TRBJ1-5 TRBD1 TRBV18 NA TGTGCCAGCTCACTCCAATCCCGAAACAGGGGACAGCCCCAGCATTTT CASSLQSRNRGQPQHF
TRBJ1-3 NA TRBV6-1 NA TGTGCCAGCTGTGAAGCGACGAGGGGAAACACCATATATTTT CASCEATRGNTIYF
TRBJ1-5 TRBD1 TRBV5-5 once TGTGCCAGCAGCTTGGATGCGTCAGGGGGAAAGTATTACAATCAGCCCCAGCATTTT CASSLDASGGKYYNQPQHF
TRBJ2-7 TRBD1 TRBV27 NA TGTGCCAGCAGAAAAGGATGGACAGGCCCACCGTCGGCCTACGAGCAGTACTTC CASRKGWTGPPSAYEQYF
TRBJ2-3 NA TRBV5-1 once TGCGCCAGCAGCCCTTCGGGAGACGGCACAGATACGCAGTATTTT CASSPSGDGTDTQYF
TRBJ2-7 TRBD2 TRBV29-1 NA TGCAGCGTTGAGGGGGGGACTCCTTACGAGCAGTACTTC CSVEGGTPYEQYF
TRBJ2-3 NA TRBV7-9 NA TGTGCCAGCAGCTTAGAGGGCCGGGACAACTACCAGGGTACGCAGTATTTT CASSLEGRDNYQGTQYF
TRBJ2-7 NA TRBV4-3 NA TGCGCCAGCAGCCAGGCGAGGGGGTCCTACGAGCAGTACTTC CASSQARGSYEQYF
TRBJ1-4 NA TRBV5-1 NA TGCGCCAGCAGCTTGGGCCGAGGGGGTGAAAAACTGTTTTTT CASSLGRGGEKLFF
TRBJ2-1 NA TRBV6-5 NA TGTGCCAGCAGTCAGACTAGGACTGAGCAGTTCTTC CASSQTRTEQFF
TRBJ2-7 NA TRBV5-6 NA TGTGCCAGCAGCTTGGGACAGACGAGCTCCTACGAGCAGTACTTC CASSLGQTSSYEQYF
TRBJ2-7 TRBD2 TRBV7-2 NA TGTGCCAGCAGCGAAGCTAGCGGGAGGGCCGATAGCCTGTACTTC CASSEASGRADSLYF
TRBJ2-1 TRBD2 TRBV2 NA TGTGCCAGCAGCAGGACTAGTCGAGTCAATGAGCAGTTCTTC CASSRTSRVNEQFF
TRBJ2-7 NA TRBV18 NA TGTGCCAGCTCACCGACCAGGGCAGGAGAGCAGTACTTC CASSPTRAGEQYF
TRBJ2-3 TRBD2 TRBV25-1 NA TGTGCCAGCAGTGACCCGAGCGGGAGGGCCGGAGATACGCAGTATTTT CASSDPSGRAGDTQYF
TRBJ2-5 TRBD2 TRBV5-1 NA TGCGCCAGCAGCTTACTCTTAGCGGGAGCACACGAGACCCAGTACTTC CASSLLLAGAHETQYF
TRBJ1-2 NA TRBV6-1 NA TGTGCCAGCAGTGGCCCTAAACAGGCCCCCACACCTAACTATGGCTACACCTTC CASSGPKQAPTPNYGYTF
TRBJ2-5 TRBD1 TRBV18 few TGTGCCAGCTCACTTGGGACAGGGGGCAGAAAGACCCAGTACTTC CASSLGTGGRKTQYF
TRBJ2-5 NA TRBV13 NA TGTGCCAGCAGCTTGTCGGGGGTGGAGACCCAGTACTTC CASSLSGVETQYF
TRBJ1-1 TRBD1 TRBV9 NA TGTGCCAGCAGCCCCAGGGGGTTAGGGGGGAACACTGAAGCTTTCTTT CASSPRGLGGNTEAFF
TRBJ2-1 TRBD1 TRBV25-1 NA TGTGCCAGCAGTGTCAGACAGGGGGCGGTTTTAGGGAGGTATTTCTTC CASSVRQGAVLGRYFF
TRBJ2-1 NA TRBV10-1 NA TGCGCCAGCAGTGGTGGCGGATCCTACAATGAGCAGTTCTTC CASSGGGSYNEQFF
TRBJ1-1 NA TRBV5-1 NA TGCGCCAGCAGCTTGGGGGACATGAGGAAAACTGAAGCTTTCTTT CASSLGDMRKTEAFF
TRBJ2-4 TRBD1 TRBV5-4 NA TGTGCCAGCAGCTTTGGACAGGGCGGAAACATTCAGTACTTC CASSFGQGGNIQYF
TRBJ2-7 NA TRBV5-8 few TGTGCCAGCAGCCCCGTTCGAGAGTCTACTACCTACGAGCAGTACTTC CASSPVRESTTYEQYF
TRBJ1-2 TRBD1 TRBV27 NA TGTGCCAGCACTGGACAGGGTTTCGCCTCTGGCTACACCTTC CASTGQGFASGYTF
TRBJ2-7 NA TRBV6-1 NA TGTGCCACAAGTTGGGGCAGGGCAAAGTACGAGCAGTACTTC CATSWGRAKYEQYF
TRBJ2-7 TRBD2 TRBV11-1 NA TGTGCCAGCAGCCCGGGACTAGCGGGAGGGCCTGGGTTCTACGAGCAGTACTTC CASSPGLAGGPGFYEQYF
TRBJ1-2 NA TRBV5-4 NA TGTGCCAACAAAATTACTCCTAGCTCAAGGACGGCCAACTATGGCTACACCTTC CANKITPSSRTANYGYTF
TRBJ2-7 NA TRBV6-5 few TGTGCCAGCAGTTACTCGAGAGGGAGCGAGCAGTACTTC CASSYSRGSEQYF